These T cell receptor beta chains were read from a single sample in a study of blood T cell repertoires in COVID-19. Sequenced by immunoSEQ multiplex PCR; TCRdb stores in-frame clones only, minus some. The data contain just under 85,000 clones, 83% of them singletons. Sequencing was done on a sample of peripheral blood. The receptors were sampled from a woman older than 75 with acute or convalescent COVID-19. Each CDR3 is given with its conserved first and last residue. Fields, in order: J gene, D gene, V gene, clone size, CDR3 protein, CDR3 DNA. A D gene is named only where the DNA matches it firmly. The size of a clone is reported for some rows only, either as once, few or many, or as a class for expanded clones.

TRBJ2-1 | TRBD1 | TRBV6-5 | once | CASRRQGANYNEQFF | TGTGCCAGCAGGAGACAGGGCGCGAACTACAATGAGCAGTTCTTC
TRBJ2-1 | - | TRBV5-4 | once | CASSLGAGTYYDEQFF | TGTGCCAGCAGCTTGGGTGCCGGGACTTACTATGATGAGCAGTTCTTC
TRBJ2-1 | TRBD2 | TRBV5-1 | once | CASSPSGSLPIYNEQFF | TGCGCCAGCAGCCCTAGCGGGAGCCTCCCTATTTACAATGAGCAGTTCTTC
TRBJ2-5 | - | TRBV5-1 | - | CASSLSGKETQYF | TGCGCCAGCAGCTTGTCCGGGAAGGAGACCCAGTACTTC
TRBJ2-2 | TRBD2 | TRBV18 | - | CASSLAGGPNTGELFF | TGTGCCAGCTCCTTAGCGGGAGGGCCGAACACCGGGGAGCTGTTTTTT
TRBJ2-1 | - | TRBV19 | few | CASSPRRTRYTVNNEQFF | TGTGCCAGTAGTCCCCGCCGAACTAGATATACGGTTAACAATGAGCAGTTCTTC
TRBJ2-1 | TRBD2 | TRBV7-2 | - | CASSLVPGLAGDQGNEQFF | TGTGCCAGCAGCTTAGTACCGGGACTAGCGGGGGACCAGGGCAATGAGCAGTTCTTC
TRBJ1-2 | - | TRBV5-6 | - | CASSFGRGRYGYTF | TGTGCCAGCAGCTTCGGACGAGGGAGGTATGGCTACACCTTC
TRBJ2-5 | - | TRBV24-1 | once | CATSERGQQETQYF | TGTGCCACCAGTGAGCGCGGACAGCAAGAGACCCAGTACTTC
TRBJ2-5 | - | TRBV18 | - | CASSRSGTFEETQYF | TGTGCCAGCTCACGCTCCGGGACTTTCGAAGAGACCCAGTACTTC
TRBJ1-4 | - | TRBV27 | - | CASSLSRGGASNEKLFF | TGTGCCAGCAGTTTATCTAGGGGGGGGGCCTCTAATGAAAAACTGTTTTTT
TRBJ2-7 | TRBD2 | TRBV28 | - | CASSVPSGNSYEQYF | TGTGCCAGCAGTGTCCCTAGCGGGAATTCCTACGAGCAGTACTTC
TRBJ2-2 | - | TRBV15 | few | CATSRAEGTYTGELFF | TGTGCCACCAGCAGAGCGGAAGGGACATACACCGGGGAGCTGTTTTTT
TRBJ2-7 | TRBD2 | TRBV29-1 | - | CSVDGGRAPYEQYF | TGCAGCGTTGATGGCGGGAGGGCCCCCTACGAGCAGTACTTC
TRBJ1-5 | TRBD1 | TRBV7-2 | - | CASSPGQGNQPQHF | TGTGCCAGCAGCCCAGGACAGGGGAATCAGCCCCAGCATTTT
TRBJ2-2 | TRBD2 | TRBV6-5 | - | CASTASGSPGELFF | TGTGCCAGCACGGCTAGCGGGAGTCCCGGGGAGCTGTTTTTT
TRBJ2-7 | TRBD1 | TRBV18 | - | CASSPDRAYEQYF | TGTGCCAGCTCTCCGGACAGGGCCTACGAGCAGTACTTC
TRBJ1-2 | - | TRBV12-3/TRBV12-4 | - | CASSSAGIDGYTF | TGTGCCAGCAGTTCCGCAGGGATCGATGGCTACACCTTC
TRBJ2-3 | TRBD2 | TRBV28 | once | CASSDSSGRPDTQYF | TGTGCCAGCAGTGACTCTAGCGGGAGACCAGATACGCAGTATTTT
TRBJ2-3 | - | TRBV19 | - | CASSDTGDYTDTQYF | TGTGCCAGTAGTGATACGGGAGACTACACAGATACGCAGTATTTT
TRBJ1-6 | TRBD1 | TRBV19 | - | CASSIGTGASGDSPLHF | TGTGCCAGTAGTATCGGGACAGGGGCATCCGGTGATTCACCCCTCCACTTT
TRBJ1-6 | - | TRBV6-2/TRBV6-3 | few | CASSYPLLDNSPLHF | TGTGCCAGCAGTTACCCCCTATTGGATAATTCACCCCTCCACTTT
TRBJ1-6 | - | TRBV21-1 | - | CASSKTQVSYNSPLHF | TGTGCCAGCAGCAAAACCCAGGTCTCCTATAATTCACCCCTCCACTTT
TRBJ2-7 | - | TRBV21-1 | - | CASSKALLAGISYEQYF | TGTGCCAGCAGCAAAGCGCTGCTAGCGGGCATCTCCTACGAGCAGTACTTC
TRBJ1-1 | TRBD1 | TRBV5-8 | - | CASSLTFVRTGGLAFF | TGTGCCAGCAGCTTGACCTTCGTAAGGACAGGGGGCCTTGCTTTCTTT
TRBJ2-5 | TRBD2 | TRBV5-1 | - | CASSLEAGLAGGETQYF | TGCGCCAGCAGCTTGGAGGCGGGACTAGCGGGAGGGGAGACCCAGTACTTC
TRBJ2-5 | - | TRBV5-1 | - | CASSLRQGGETQYF | TGCGCCAGCAGCTTGAGACAGGGAGGAGAGACCCAGTACTTC
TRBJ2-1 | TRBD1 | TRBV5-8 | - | CASSLGTGISYNEQFF | TGTGCCAGCAGCTTGGGGACAGGGATCTCCTACAATGAGCAGTTCTTC
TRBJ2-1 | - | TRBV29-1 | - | CSVRALLRGNEQFF | TGCAGCGTGAGGGCGCTTCTACGGGGTAATGAGCAGTTCTTC